This T cell receptor (beta chain) originates from a study of vaccination effects on CD4 cells after COVID-19. Study-wide results and caveats: In the late period after vaccination, infection- and vaccine-induced clones contracted markedly.

Comments on this clone: Its antigen is currently unknown.

Before sequencing took place, the ViraFEST assay used viral peptide pools to expand antigen-specific CD4+ T cells. Researchers isolated CD4+ T cells once roughly ten days of culture had elapsed. According to the study, vaccine recipients showed no prior SARS-CoV-2 infection and negative nucleocapsid antibodies. This CDR3 region has 17 residues. Trimming pared 1 base from V and 0 bases from J, leaving 12 bases between. Germline-derived CDR1 and CDR2 are MNHEY and SMNVEV (reference sequence). TCRdb's table, derived via immunoSEQ multiplex PCR, lists solely in-frame clones and lacks some. The data hold about 41,000 clones, with 70% to 85% observed a single time.

The chain has TRBV27 and TRBJ1-4; unclear D gene. This material consisted of CD4+ T cells from PBMCs cultured with HCoV-NL63 spike peptides, taken before COVID-19 vaccination. The sequence was obtained from a human donor who received a COVID-19 vaccine. The DNA for the CDR3 is TGTGCCAGCAGTTTATACTCGAGGGCACCAACTAATGAAAAACTGTTTTTT. Its translation is CASSLYSRAPTNEKLFF.